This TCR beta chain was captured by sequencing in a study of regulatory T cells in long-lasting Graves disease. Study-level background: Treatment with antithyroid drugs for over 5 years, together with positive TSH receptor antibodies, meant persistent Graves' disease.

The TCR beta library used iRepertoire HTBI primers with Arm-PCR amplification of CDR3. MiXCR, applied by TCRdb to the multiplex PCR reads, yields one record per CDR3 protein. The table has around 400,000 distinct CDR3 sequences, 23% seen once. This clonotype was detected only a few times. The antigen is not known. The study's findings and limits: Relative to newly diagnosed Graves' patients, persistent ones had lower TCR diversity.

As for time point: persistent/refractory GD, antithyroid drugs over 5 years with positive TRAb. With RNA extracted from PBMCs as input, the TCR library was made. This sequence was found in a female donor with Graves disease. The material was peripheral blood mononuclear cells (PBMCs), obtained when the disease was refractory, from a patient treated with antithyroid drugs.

The CDR3, as DNA: TGTGCCAGCAGCCCGCCCCCTTTTGCGGGAGCAGCCGATACGCAGTATTTT. Residues: CASSPPPFAGAADTQYF. The V call is TRBV13, the J call TRBJ2-3, with TRBD2 identical over 7 bases. The J segment lost 6 bases and the V segment lost 5 bases, leaving 17 bases of the junction unmatched. In germline, CDR1 is PRHDT, CDR2 FYEKMQ (reference sequence). This CDR3 has 17 amino acids. Combining the CDR3 with reference TRBV13 and TRBJ2-3 gives the whole variable domain AAGVIQSPRHLIKEKRETATLKCYPIPRHDTVYWYQQGPGQDPQFLISFYEKMQSDKGSIPDRFSAQQFSDYHSELNMSSLELGDSALYFCASSPPPFAGAADTQYFGPGTRLTVL.